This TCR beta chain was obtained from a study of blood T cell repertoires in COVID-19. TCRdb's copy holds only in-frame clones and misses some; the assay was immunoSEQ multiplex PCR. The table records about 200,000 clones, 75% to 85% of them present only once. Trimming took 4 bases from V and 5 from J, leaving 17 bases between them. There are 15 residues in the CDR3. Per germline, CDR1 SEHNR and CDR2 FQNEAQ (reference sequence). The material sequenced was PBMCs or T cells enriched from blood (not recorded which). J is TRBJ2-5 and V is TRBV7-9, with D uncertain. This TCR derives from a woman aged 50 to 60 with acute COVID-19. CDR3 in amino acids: CASSSTTLQWETQYF. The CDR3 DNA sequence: TGTGCCAGCAGCTCCACTACTTTGCAGTGGGAGACCCAGTACTTC. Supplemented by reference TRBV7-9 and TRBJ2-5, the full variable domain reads DTGVSQNPRHKITKRGQNVTFRCDPISEHNRLYWYRQTLGQGPEFLTYFQNEAQLEKSRLLSDRFSAERPKGSFSTLEIQRTEQGDSAMYLCASSSTTLQWETQYFGPGTRLLVL.